A selection of T cell receptor beta chains follows, all from one sample in a study of response to subunit inactivated influenza vaccine. A single record per CDR3 protein comes from TCRdb applying MiXCR to the RT-PCR reads. The sample holds about 540,000 distinct CDR3 sequences; approximately 24% are singletons and the top ten take about 3%. These data were likewise used in another study, on T cells expressing NK-cell markers.

This sample comprised CD4+ T cells sorted from PBMCs, obtained 11 to 12 days after vaccination. These receptors all stem from a man over 45 who received an inactivated influenza vaccine. Each CDR3 is given without its conserved first and last residue.

cdr3_aa: SGGVGGEQY
v_call: TRBV29-1
j_call: TRBJ2-7

cdr3_aa: ASSASGETGELF
v_call: TRBV25-1
j_call: TRBJ2-2

cdr3_aa: ASSYSTGQGPNIQY
v_call: TRBV6-2/TRBV6-3
j_call: TRBJ2-4

cdr3_aa: ASRTGTGPTGELF
v_call: TRBV5-1
j_call: TRBJ2-2

cdr3_aa: ASSIQGYYEQY
v_call: TRBV18
j_call: TRBJ2-7

cdr3_aa: SVAPGTTAYEQY
v_call: TRBV29-1
j_call: TRBJ2-7

cdr3_aa: ASQQGGQLNTEAF
v_call: TRBV5-1
j_call: TRBJ1-1

cdr3_aa: ASSESPGVEQY
v_call: TRBV25-1
j_call: TRBJ2-7

cdr3_aa: ASSVGSLQETQY
v_call: TRBV2
j_call: TRBJ2-5

cdr3_aa: SVQGTEAF
v_call: TRBV29-1
j_call: TRBJ1-1

cdr3_aa: ASSYRGARGTEAF
v_call: TRBV6-2/TRBV6-3
j_call: TRBJ1-1

cdr3_aa: ATSDGDQPQH
v_call: TRBV24-1
j_call: TRBJ1-5

cdr3_aa: ASSLAPRGGNTEAF
v_call: TRBV11-2
j_call: TRBJ1-1

cdr3_aa: ASSKGLASTDTQY
v_call: TRBV12-3/TRBV12-4
j_call: TRBJ2-3

cdr3_aa: ASSPPASNEQY
v_call: TRBV7-9
j_call: TRBJ2-7

cdr3_aa: ASSSTAPRQGLTDTQY
v_call: TRBV28
j_call: TRBJ2-3

cdr3_aa: ASSPRAEQF
v_call: TRBV18
j_call: TRBJ2-1

cdr3_aa: ASTDSGGHTDTQY
v_call: TRBV19
j_call: TRBJ2-3

cdr3_aa: ASSLGNENYGYT
v_call: TRBV18
j_call: TRBJ1-2

cdr3_aa: SAPPTSSSTDTQY
v_call: TRBV20-1
j_call: TRBJ2-3

cdr3_aa: ASSRGQGATDTQY
v_call: TRBV7-2
j_call: TRBJ2-3

cdr3_aa: ASSLGIAGGPDTQY
v_call: TRBV12-3/TRBV12-4
j_call: TRBJ2-3

cdr3_aa: ASSTTLSEQY
v_call: TRBV7-2
j_call: TRBJ2-7

cdr3_aa: SAPRQNRNTEAF
v_call: TRBV20-1
j_call: TRBJ1-1

cdr3_aa: SASSPGLAGTDTQY
v_call: TRBV20-1
j_call: TRBJ2-3

cdr3_aa: ASSLATGELF
v_call: TRBV12-3/TRBV12-4
j_call: TRBJ2-2

cdr3_aa: ASTLAGWDETQY
v_call: TRBV7-9
j_call: TRBJ2-5

cdr3_aa: ATSPPAGAFSYNEQF
v_call: TRBV24-1
j_call: TRBJ2-1

cdr3_aa: ASKSLGGNHVANIQY
v_call: TRBV10-2
j_call: TRBJ2-4

cdr3_aa: ASLAGGSTGELF
v_call: TRBV6-1
j_call: TRBJ2-2

cdr3_aa: ASSHKKGQGAYNEQF
v_call: TRBV4-3
j_call: TRBJ2-1

cdr3_aa: AASGNTDTQY
v_call: TRBV10-3
j_call: TRBJ2-3

cdr3_aa: ATSRGANEKLF
v_call: TRBV15
j_call: TRBJ1-4

cdr3_aa: ASRSGQGVPSTDTQY
v_call: TRBV6-1
j_call: TRBJ2-3

cdr3_aa: ASSSGQGAYNEQF
v_call: TRBV5-1
j_call: TRBJ2-1

cdr3_aa: ASSPLAGGRETQY
v_call: TRBV27
j_call: TRBJ2-5

cdr3_aa: ASSPTNIQETQY
v_call: TRBV6-1
j_call: TRBJ2-5

cdr3_aa: ASSEVWITPYEQY
v_call: TRBV6-1
j_call: TRBJ2-7

cdr3_aa: ASTRGRTYNEQF
v_call: TRBV12-3/TRBV12-4
j_call: TRBJ2-1

cdr3_aa: ATSRGSNNEKLF
v_call: TRBV15
j_call: TRBJ1-4

cdr3_aa: ASSSGLASSYEQY
v_call: TRBV6-2/TRBV6-3
j_call: TRBJ2-7